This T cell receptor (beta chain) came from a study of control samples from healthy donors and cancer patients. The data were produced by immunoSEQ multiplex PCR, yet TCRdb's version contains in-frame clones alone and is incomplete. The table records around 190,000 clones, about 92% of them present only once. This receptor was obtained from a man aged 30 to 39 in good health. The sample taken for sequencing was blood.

The CDR3 sequence: CASSQGGRLAAGGELFF. The DNA of the CDR3 is TGTGCCAGCAGCCAAGGAGGCCGGCTAGCTGCCGGCGGGGAGCTGTTTTTT. The chain combines TRBV3-1 (or the pseudogene TRBV3-2) with TRBJ2-2; a weak D match, TRBD2 (5 bases). The V end was cut by 1 base, the J end by 7 bases, with 19 bases between. The CDR3 spans 17 residues. Germline lookup yields CDR1 LGHDT and CDR2 YNNKEL (reference sequence).